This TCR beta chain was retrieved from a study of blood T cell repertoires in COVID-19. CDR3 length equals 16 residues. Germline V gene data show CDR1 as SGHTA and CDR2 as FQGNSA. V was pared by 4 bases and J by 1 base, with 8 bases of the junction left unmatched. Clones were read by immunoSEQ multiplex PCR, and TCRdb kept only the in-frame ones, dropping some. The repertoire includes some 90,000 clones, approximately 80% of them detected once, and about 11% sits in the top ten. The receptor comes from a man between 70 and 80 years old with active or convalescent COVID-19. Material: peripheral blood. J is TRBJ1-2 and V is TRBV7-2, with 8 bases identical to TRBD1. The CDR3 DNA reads TGTGCCAGCAGCTACCGGACAGGGAGCGATAACTATGGCTACACCTTC. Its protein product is CASSYRTGSDNYGYTF. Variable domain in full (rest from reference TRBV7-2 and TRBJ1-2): GAGVSQSPSNKVTEKGKDVELRCDPISGHTALYWYRQSLGQGLEFLIYFQGNSAPDKSGLPSDRFSAERTGGSVSTLTIQRTQQEDSAVYLCASSYRTGSDNYGYTFGSGTRLTVV.